This T cell receptor beta chain was captured in a study of T cell changes during pregnancy in multiple sclerosis. TCRdb's copy holds only in-frame clones and misses some; the assay was immunoSEQ multiplex PCR. This table holds tens of thousands of clones, just over 90% found once. The CDR3 loop spans 16 amino acids. Trimming took 3 bases from V and 2 from J; bases not matched to a gene: 7. CDR1 is MGHRA and CDR2 is YSYEKL in the germline V gene. Sequencing was performed on peripheral blood, taken in the third trimester of pregnancy. The TCR was taken from a female donor in good health, enrolled as a control in a pregnancy study. The J gene is TRBJ2-7, the V gene TRBV4-1; 10 bases align to TRBD2. CDR3 nucleotides: TGCGCCAGCAGCCAGGTAGCGGGAGGCCTCGCCTACGAGCAGTACTTC. This sequence encodes CASSQVAGGLAYEQYF.